This TCR beta chain was captured by sequencing in a study of CD8+ T cells in alopecia areata. Study-level background: Treated patients took oral tofacitinib at 5 to 10 mg twice daily.

In each case, RNA was isolated and then reverse transcribed into cDNA as the sequencing template. The table came from immunoSEQ multiplex PCR; TCRdb's copy has only in-frame clones and leaves some out. The table shows over 150,000 clones, with about 53% occurring only once. Sample treatment: oral pan-JAK inhibitor, 5-10 mg twice daily. PBMCs were stained for CD3, CD4 and CD8, and CD4+ and CD8+ T cells were sorted. The CDR3 covers 14 residues. CDR1 and CDR2 from the germline V gene are MGHDK and SYGVNS. V shed 5 bases and J shed 0 bases, with 10 bases lying between them. This receptor was identified in a human donor with alopecia areata. The chain has TRBV25-1 and TRBJ1-2; D remains unclear. The source material was CD8+ T cells sorted from blood, sampled at week 24, from a patient treated with tofacitinib. The CDR3 DNA reads as TGTGCCAGCAGTCCGACCGATACTAACTATGGCTACACCTTC. As protein: CASSPTDTNYGYTF.